Listed here is a single T cell receptor beta chain. Its matching antigen is unknown. The data originate from a study of T cell responses to AZD1222 COVID-19 vaccine. Study-level results: Close to half of spike-specific TCRs reportedly recognize unmutated variant regions. Mostly white British, mostly female donors; authors suggested clonal diversity may be underestimated. Only after the peak T cell response were repertoires sampled.

The protocol was immunoSEQ multiplex PCR, while the TCRdb copy is restricted to in-frame clones and leaves out a portion. The sample consists of some 130,000 clones, over 75% of them appearing once. This clonotype originated in an adult in good health. The source material was peripheral blood, sampled on day 0 of AZD1222 vaccination.

Here the CDR3 DNA reads TGTGCCAGCAGCCTCAGGGGGACTAATGAAAAACTGTTTTTT. Amino acids: CASSLRGTNEKLFF. This sequence joins TRBV3-1 (or the pseudogene TRBV3-2) and TRBJ1-4; 7 positions agree with TRBD1. CDR3 length: 14 residues. Germline CDR1 reads LGHDT; CDR2 reads YNNKEL (reference sequence). V shed 4 bases, J shed 2 bases, and the junction held 1 base outside the gene matches.